The source of this T cell receptor beta chain is a study of cytomegalovirus exposure and HLA in healthy donors. General observations from the study: According to an earlier analysis, most TCR beta V segments yielded productive rearrangements about 90% or about 30% of the time. Reports described diagnosis of cytomegalovirus status by the classifier as highly specific and sensitive. A later analysis linked a missense DCLRE1C variant to TCR beta V- and J-gene trimming.

Donors showed nominal health when sampled, although they likely had unrecorded immune exposures. The PCR contained 60 Vbeta and 13 Jbeta primers. Only in-frame clones appear in the TCRdb table, and some are missing; sequencing was by immunoSEQ multiplex PCR. The sample shows under 150,000 clones, 70% to 90% of them seen only once. V was clipped by 6 bases and J by 6 bases; unmatched bases: 7. CDR3 length equals 13 residues. The germline gives CDR1 ENHRY, CDR2 SYGVKD. With respect to this clone: No antigen is known for it.

Sequenced: PBMCs. The TCR originated in a woman aged 40 to 50 in good health and CMV-seropositive. V is TRBV10-3 and J is TRBJ1-2, with TRBD1 matching 7 bases. The CDR3 nucleotides are TGTGCCATCAGCGACAGGGTCAGGGATGGCTACACCTTC. This encodes CAISDRVRDGYTF.